The present T cell receptor (beta chain) was sequenced within a study of T cells in Graves' hyperthyroidism and ophthalmopathy. The CDR3 spans 13 residues. After removal of 4 bases from V and 9 bases from J, the junction contained 3 bases not matched to a gene. CDR1 and CDR2 from the germline V gene are SGHVS and FQNEAQ. Notes on this clonotype: Its cognate antigen is unknown.

Notes on the study in general: Classification by a 13 V-J model distinguished ophthalmopathy from stable hyperthyroidism. Before onset, by a median of approximately 6.8 months, the model predicted ophthalmopathy. Also found in blood were most expanded thyroid clonotypes above 0.001.

RNA transcripts gave rise to amplified TCR beta CDR3 regions. The HTBI set primed first-round TCR CDR3 RT-PCR. In TCRdb, the multiplex PCR reads were re-called with MiXCR into one record per CDR3 protein. The data show 500,000 to 800,000 distinct CDR3 sequences, 45% seen once. The clonotype was recovered from an adult man with Graves' disease, either hyperthyroidism or ophthalmopathy (not recorded which). The sequenced sample was peripheral blood or thyroid tissue (not recorded which). The genes are TRBV7-8 and TRBJ2-1; TRBD2 matches at 10 bases. This chain's CDR3 is CASSSGLASEQFF. CDR3 sequence (DNA): TGTGCCAGCAGCTCGGGACTAGCGAGTGAGCAGTTCTTC.